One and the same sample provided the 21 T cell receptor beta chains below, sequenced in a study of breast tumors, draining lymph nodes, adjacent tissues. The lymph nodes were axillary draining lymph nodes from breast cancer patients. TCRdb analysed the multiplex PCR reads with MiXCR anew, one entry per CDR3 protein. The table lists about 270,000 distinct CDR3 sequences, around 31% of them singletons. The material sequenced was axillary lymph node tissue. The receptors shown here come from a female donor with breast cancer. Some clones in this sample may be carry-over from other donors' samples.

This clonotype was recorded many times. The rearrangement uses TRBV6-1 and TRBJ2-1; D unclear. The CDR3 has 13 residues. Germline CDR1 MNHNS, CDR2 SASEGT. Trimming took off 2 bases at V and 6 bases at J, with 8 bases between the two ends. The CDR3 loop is CASSESIPNEQFF. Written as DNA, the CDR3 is TGTGCCAGCAGTGAATCAATACCCAATGAGCAGTTCTTC.

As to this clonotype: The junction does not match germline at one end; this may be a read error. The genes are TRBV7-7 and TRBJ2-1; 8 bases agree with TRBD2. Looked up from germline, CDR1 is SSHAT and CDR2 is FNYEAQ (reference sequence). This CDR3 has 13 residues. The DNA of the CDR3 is TGTGCTAGCAGCTTAGCGGGGACTAGGGTGCAGTTCTTC. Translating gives CASSLAGTRVQFF.

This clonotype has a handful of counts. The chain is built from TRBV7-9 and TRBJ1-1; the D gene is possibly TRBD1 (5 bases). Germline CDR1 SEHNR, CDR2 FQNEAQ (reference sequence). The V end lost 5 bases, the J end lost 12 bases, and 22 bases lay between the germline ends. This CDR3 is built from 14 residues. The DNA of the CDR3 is TGTGCCAGCAGCCCTGCGGCCGAGGTCGGGGGGACTTTCTTT. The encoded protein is CASSPAAEVGGTFF.

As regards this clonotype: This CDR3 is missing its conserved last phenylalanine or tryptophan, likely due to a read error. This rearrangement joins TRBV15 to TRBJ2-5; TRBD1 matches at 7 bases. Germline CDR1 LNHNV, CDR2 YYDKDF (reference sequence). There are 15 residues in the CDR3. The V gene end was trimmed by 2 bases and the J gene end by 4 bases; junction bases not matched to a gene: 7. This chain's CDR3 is CATSRRRGSGETQYL. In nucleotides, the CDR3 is TGTGCCACCAGCAGACGCAGGGGGTCAGGAGAGACCCAGTACCTC.

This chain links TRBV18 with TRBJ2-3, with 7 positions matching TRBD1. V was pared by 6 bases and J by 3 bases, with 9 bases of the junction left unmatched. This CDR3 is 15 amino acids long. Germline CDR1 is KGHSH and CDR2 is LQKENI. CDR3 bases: TGTGCCAGCTCCCCAACGAGACAGGGAACAGATACGCAGTATTTT. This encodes CASSPTRQGTDTQYF.

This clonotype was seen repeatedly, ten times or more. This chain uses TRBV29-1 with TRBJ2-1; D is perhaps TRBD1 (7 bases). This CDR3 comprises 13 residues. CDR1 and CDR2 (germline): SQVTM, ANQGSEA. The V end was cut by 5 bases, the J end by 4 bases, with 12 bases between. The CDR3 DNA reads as TGCAGCGTTCAGGAGGGGGCTTACAATGAGCAGTTCTTC. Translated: CSVQEGAYNEQFF.

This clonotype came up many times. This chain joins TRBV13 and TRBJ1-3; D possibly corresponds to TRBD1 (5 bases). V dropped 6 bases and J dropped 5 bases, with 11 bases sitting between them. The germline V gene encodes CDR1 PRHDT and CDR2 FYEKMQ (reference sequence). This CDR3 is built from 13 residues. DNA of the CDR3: TGTGCCAGCAGTAGGGGTGTTCGAAACACCATATATTTT. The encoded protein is CASSRGVRNTIYF.

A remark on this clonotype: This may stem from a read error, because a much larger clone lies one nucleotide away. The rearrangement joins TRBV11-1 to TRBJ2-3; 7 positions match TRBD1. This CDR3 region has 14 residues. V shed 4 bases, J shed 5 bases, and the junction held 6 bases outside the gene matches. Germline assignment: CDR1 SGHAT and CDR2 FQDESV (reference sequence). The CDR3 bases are TGTGCCAGCAGCTCAAGAAGGGGGCAAGATACGCAGTATTTT. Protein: CASSSRRGQDTQYF. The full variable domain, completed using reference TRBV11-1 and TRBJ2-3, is EAEVAQSPRYKITEKSQAVAFWCDPISGHATLYWYRQILGQGPELLVQFQDESVVDDSQLPKDRFSAERLKGVDSTLKIQPAELGDSAMYLCASSSRRGQDTQYFGPGTRLTVL.

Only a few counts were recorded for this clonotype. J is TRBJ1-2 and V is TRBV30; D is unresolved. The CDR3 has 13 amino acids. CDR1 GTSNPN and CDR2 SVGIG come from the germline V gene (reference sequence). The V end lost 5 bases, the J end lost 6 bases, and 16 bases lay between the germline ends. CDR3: CAWWTERFNGYTF. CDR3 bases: TGTGCCTGGTGGACGGAGAGATTCAATGGCTACACCTTC.

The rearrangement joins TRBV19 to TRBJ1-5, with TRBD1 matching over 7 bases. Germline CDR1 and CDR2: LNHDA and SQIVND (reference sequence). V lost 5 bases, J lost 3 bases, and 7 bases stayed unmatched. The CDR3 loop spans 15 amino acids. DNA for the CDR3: TGTGCCAGTAGTGCGCCCGGGACAGCCAATCAGCCCCAGCATTTT. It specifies CASSAPGTANQPQHF.

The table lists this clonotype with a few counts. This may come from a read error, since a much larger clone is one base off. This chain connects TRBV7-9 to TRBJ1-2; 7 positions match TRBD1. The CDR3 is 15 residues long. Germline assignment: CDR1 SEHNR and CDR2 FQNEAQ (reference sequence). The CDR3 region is CASSLTPPGTDGYPF. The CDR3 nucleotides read TGTGCCAGCAGCTTAACCCCCCCCGGGACAGATGGCTACCCCTTC.

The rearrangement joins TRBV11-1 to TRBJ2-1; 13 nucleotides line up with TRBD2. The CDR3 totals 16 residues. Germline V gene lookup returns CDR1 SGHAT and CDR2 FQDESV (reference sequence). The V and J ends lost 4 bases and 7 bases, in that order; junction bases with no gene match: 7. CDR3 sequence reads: CASSSPGTSGKNEQFF. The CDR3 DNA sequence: TGTGCCAGCAGCTCCCCCGGGACTAGCGGGAAGAATGAGCAGTTCTTC.

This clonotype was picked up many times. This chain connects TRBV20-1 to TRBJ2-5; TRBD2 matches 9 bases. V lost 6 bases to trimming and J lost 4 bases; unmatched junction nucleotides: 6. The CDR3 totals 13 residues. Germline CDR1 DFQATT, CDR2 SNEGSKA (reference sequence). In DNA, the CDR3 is TGCAGTGCGGGGCTAGCGGGATCAGAGACCCAGTACTTC. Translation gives CSAGLAGSETQYF.

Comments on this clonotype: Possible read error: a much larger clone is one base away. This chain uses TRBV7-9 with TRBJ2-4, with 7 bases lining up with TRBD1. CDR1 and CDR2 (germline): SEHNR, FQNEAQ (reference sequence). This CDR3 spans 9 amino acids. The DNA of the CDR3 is TGTGCCAGCGGCCAAGGGGGCCTGTTC. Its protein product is CASGQGGLF.

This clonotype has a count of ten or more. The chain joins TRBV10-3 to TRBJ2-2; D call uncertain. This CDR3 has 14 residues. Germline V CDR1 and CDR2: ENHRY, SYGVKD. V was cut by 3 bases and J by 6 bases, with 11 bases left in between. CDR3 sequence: CAISEVGVAGELFF. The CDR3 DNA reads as TGTGCCATCAGTGAAGTTGGCGTTGCCGGGGAGCTGTTTTTT.

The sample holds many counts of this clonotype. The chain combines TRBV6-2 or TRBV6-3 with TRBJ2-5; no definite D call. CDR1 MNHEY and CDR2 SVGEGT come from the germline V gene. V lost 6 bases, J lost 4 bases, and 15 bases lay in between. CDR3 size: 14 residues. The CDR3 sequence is CASSVEWVRETQYF. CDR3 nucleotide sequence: TGTGCCAGCAGCGTTGAATGGGTGCGAGAGACCCAGTACTTC.

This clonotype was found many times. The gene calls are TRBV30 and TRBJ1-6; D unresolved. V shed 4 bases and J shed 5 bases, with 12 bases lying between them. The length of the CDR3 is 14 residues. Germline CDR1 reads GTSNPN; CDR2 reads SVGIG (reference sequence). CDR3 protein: CAWTTGSDNSPLHF. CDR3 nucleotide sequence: TGTGCCTGGACTACGGGGTCGGATAATTCACCCCTCCACTTT.

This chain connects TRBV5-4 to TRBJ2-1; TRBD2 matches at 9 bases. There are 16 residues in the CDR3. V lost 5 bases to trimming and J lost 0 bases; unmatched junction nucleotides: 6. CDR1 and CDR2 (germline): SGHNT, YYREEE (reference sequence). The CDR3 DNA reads TGTGCCAGCAGTAGCGGGAGCGGGAACTCCTACAATGAGCAGTTCTTC. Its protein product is CASSSGSGNSYNEQFF.

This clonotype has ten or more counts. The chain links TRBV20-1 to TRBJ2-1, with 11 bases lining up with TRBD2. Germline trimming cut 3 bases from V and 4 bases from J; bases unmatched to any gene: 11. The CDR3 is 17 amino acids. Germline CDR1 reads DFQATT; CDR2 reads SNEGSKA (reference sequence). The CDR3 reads CSASLQRTSGLYNEQFF. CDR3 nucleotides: TGCAGTGCTAGTCTACAAAGGACTAGCGGGCTTTACAATGAGCAGTTCTTC.

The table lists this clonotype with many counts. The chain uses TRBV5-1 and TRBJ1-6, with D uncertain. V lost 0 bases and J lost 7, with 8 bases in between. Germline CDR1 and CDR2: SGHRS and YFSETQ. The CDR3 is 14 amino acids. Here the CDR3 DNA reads TGCGCCAGCAGCTTGGCGCCTGGGAATTCACCCCTCCACTTT. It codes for CASSLAPGNSPLHF.

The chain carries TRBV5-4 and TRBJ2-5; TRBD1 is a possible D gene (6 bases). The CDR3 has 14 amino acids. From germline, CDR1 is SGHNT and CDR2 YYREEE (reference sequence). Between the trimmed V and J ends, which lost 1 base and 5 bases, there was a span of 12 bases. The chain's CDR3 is CASSLISQGETQYF. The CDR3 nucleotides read TGTGCCAGCAGCTTGATCTCCCAGGGGGAGACCCAGTACTTC.